These 18 T cell receptor beta chains were sequenced from one sample in a study of siplizumab effects on memory and regulatory T cells. Data came from immunoSEQ multiplex PCR; TCRdb stores just in-frame clones and leaves some out. The sample lists more than 85,000 clones; about 93% were seen once. The sequencing sample was made of CD4+ T cells sorted from blood. The receptors shown here come from a human donor in good health.

The gene calls are TRBV20-1 and TRBJ1-1, with a possible D match to TRBD1 (5 bases). CDR1 is DFQATT and CDR2 is SNEGSKA in the germline V gene (reference sequence). V was trimmed by 6 bases and J by 6 bases, leaving 11 bases between them. The CDR3 has 11 residues. Written as DNA, the CDR3 is TGCAGTGCCGTAGACAGTCCTGAAGCTTTCTTT. The encoded protein is CSAVDSPEAFF.

This clone was observed once. The chain couples TRBV4-1 to TRBJ1-2; TRBD1 matches at 9 bases. The CDR3 contains 13 residues. Germline loops: CDR1 MGHRA, CDR2 YSYEKL. V shed 3 bases, J shed 6 bases, and the junction held 2 bases outside the gene matches. DNA of the CDR3: TGCGCCAGCAGCCACGGGACAGGGAATGGCTACACCTTC. This translates into CASSHGTGNGYTF.

V is TRBV4-1 and J is TRBJ1-1; unclear D gene. CDR1 MGHRA and CDR2 YSYEKL come from the germline V gene. V shed 0 bases and J shed 9 bases, with 11 bases lying between them. This CDR3 has 13 amino acids. The CDR3 loop reads CASSQESAAQAFF. CDR3 DNA: TGCGCCAGCAGCCAAGAATCGGCAGCCCAAGCTTTCTTT.

The chain uses TRBV5-4 and TRBJ1-2, with 11 bases matching TRBD1. Per germline, CDR1 SGHNT and CDR2 YYREEE (reference sequence). CDR3 length equals 13 residues. V gave up 3 bases and J gave up 7 bases; unmatched junction bases: 2. The CDR3 DNA sequence: TGTGCCAGCAGCTCGGACAGGGGGCTTGGCTACACCTTC. The encoded protein is CASSSDRGLGYTF.

This clone showed up just once. The chain combines TRBV6-5 with TRBJ2-3; TRBD1 is a possible D gene (7 bases). CDR3 length equals 15 residues. Germline V gene data show CDR1 as MNHEY and CDR2 as SVGAGI. The V gene lost 6 bases and the J gene lost 4 bases, with 17 bases spanning the gap. CDR3 sequence reads: CASSLRGAGADTQYF. As DNA, the CDR3 is TGTGCCAGCAGCCTCAGGGGGGCCGGGGCAGATACGCAGTATTTT.

This clone was found once. The sample contains more than one DNA sequence encoding this CDR3. This sequence joins TRBV30 and TRBJ1-6; no clear D. Germline assignment: CDR1 GTSNPN and CDR2 SVGIG (reference sequence). V shed 0 bases and J shed 6 bases, with 0 bases lying between them. CDR3 size: 11 residues. As DNA, the CDR3 is TGTGCCTGGAGTGTTAATTCACCCCTCCACTTT. Its translation is CAWSVNSPLHF.

The rearrangement uses TRBV5-1 and TRBJ2-5; perhaps TRBD2 as D (5 bases). The germline V gene encodes CDR1 SGHRS and CDR2 YFSETQ. The CDR3 totals 14 residues. Trimming stripped 3 bases from V and 1 base from J, with 10 bases between. For the CDR3, the DNA is TGCGCCAGCAGCTCGGACTGGCCCCAAGAGACCCAGTACTTC. It is translated as CASSSDWPQETQYF.

A note on this clone: It is unclear where the CDR3 begins or ends on the DNA, so no DNA is shown, and the CDR3 is as TCRdb lists it. The chain links TRBV27 to TRBJ1-5. Counting both end residues, the CDR3 totals 14 amino acids. Germline V gene sequence: CDR1 MNHEY, CDR2 SMNVEV (reference sequence). The CDR3 here is CASSSSGAGQPQHF.

CDR3 in DNA: TGCAGCGTCCCGGGACTTGGCACAGATACGCAGTATTTT. This gives the protein CSVPGLGTDTQYF. The rearrangement joins TRBV29-1 to TRBJ2-3; D may be TRBD2 (6 bases). The V end lost 6 bases, the J end lost 1 base, and 11 bases lay between the germline ends. The CDR3 consists of 13 residues. Germline V gene data show CDR1 as SQVTM and CDR2 as ANQGSEA.

The DNA of the CDR3 is TGTGCCGTAGGGGATGGGTCCAAAAACATTCAGTACTTC. Residues: CAVGDGSKNIQYF. The rearrangement links TRBV6-5 to TRBJ2-4; a possible D gene is TRBD1 (5 bases). CDR1 MNHEY and CDR2 SVGAGI come from the germline V gene. V was trimmed by 11 bases and J by 2 bases, leaving 13 bases between them. This CDR3 is built from 13 residues.

The chain employs TRBV7-9 and TRBJ2-1; 14 bases agree with TRBD2. Unmatched junction bases numbered 5, after V lost 3 bases and J lost 7 bases. The CDR3 totals 16 residues. In germline, CDR1 is SEHNR, CDR2 FQNEAQ (reference sequence). The CDR3 bases are TGTGCCAGCAGCTTCAGACTAGCGGGGGGGCTGAATGAGCAGTTCTTC. Translated, it gives CASSFRLAGGLNEQFF.

This clone has a handful of counts. The chain links TRBV4-1 to TRBJ2-7, with TRBD2 matching over 8 bases. The CDR3 totals 17 residues. Trimming at V came to 2 bases and at J to 5 bases, leaving 14 bases not matched to a gene. Per the germline V gene, CDR1 is MGHRA and CDR2 is YSYEKL. Written as DNA, the CDR3 is TGCGCCAGCAGCCAACCCTGGGGAGCGGGAGTAGGCGACGAGCAGTACTTC. Its protein product is CASSQPWGAGVGDEQYF.

This rearrangement joins TRBV20-1 to TRBJ2-1; unclear D gene. CDR3 length: 10 amino acids. From germline, CDR1 is DFQATT and CDR2 SNEGSKA (reference sequence). V gave up 3 bases and J gave up 10 bases, with 7 bases separating them. The CDR3 DNA reads as TGCAGTGCTAGTAGGCGGGAGCAGTTCTTC. Translation gives CSASRREQFF.

In nucleotides, the CDR3 is TGTGCCATCAGTGAGTCCCCAGACACCGGGGAGCTGTTTTTT. This gives the protein CAISESPDTGELFF. The chain carries TRBV10-3 and TRBJ2-2; unclear D gene. The CDR3 has 14 amino acids. The V gene's germline CDR1 is ENHRY and CDR2 SYGVKD. Trimming left V 0 bases short and J 3 bases short, with 5 bases between.

This rearrangement joins TRBV6-1 to TRBJ2-7, with D perhaps matching TRBD2 (6 bases). Trimming removed 4 bases at V and 1 base at J, with 14 bases between. This CDR3 has 15 amino acids. Germline lookup yields CDR1 MNHNS and CDR2 SASEGT. The CDR3 DNA is TGTGCCAGCAGTGTGGGTCGGGGGTGGTCCTACGAGCAGTACTTC. Translating gives CASSVGRGWSYEQYF.

V is TRBV2 and J is TRBJ1-2, with D possibly matching TRBD1 (6 bases). The CDR3 runs 14 residues. V lost 6 bases, J lost 2 bases, and 13 bases lay in between. The germline V gene encodes CDR1 SNHLY and CDR2 FYNNEI. This chain's CDR3 is CASRRTAVNYGYTF. The CDR3, as DNA: TGTGCCAGCAGGCGGACAGCAGTAAACTATGGCTACACCTTC.

J is TRBJ2-1 and V is TRBV7-3; 8 bases agree with TRBD2. The CDR3 extends over 13 amino acids. Germline trimming cut 3 bases from V and 10 bases from J; bases unmatched to any gene: 5. The germline V gene encodes CDR1 SGHTA and CDR2 FQGTGA. The CDR3 spells CASSFLAGHEQFF. Here the CDR3 DNA reads TGTGCCAGCAGCTTCCTAGCGGGCCACGAGCAGTTCTTC.

This clone was seen a handful of times. The genes are TRBV29-1 and TRBJ2-2; 8 positions agree with TRBD1. CDR3 length: 14 amino acids. In germline, CDR1 is SQVTM, CDR2 ANQGSEA. V trimming: 7 bases; J trimming: 2 bases; junction bases outside the gene matches: 6. The CDR3 protein is CSGGQGTNTGELFF. The CDR3 DNA is TGCAGCGGCGGACAGGGAACCAACACCGGGGAGCTGTTTTTT.